Sequencing of this T cell receptor (beta chain) was carried out in a study of OX40 agonist ivuxolimab in advanced cancers. The overall study: A diagnosis of hepatocellular carcinoma, melanoma, renal cell or head and neck cancer was present in dose-escalation patients. Subjects had a mean age of around 60 years, with a range of roughly 23 to 80; around 84% were male.

Profiled with immunoSEQ multiplex PCR; TCRdb holds only in-frame clones, not every one. The profile shows more than 45,000 clones, 89% of them singletons. Worth noting for this clone: The target antigen is unknown.

Anyone with autoimmune disease history or systemic immunosuppression was excluded. Regarding the study as a whole: Relative to CD4+, CD8+ T cells held more expanded clones on average.

Trimming left V 1 base short and J 2 bases short, with 4 bases between. The CDR3 sequence is 13 residues long. Germline CDR1 reads MDHEN; CDR2 reads SYDVKM. This sequence was found in an adult with an advanced solid tumor such as melanoma, head and neck, liver or kidney cancer. This sequence joins TRBV28 and TRBJ2-3; D call uncertain. The sequencing used CD4+ or CD8+ T cells sorted from blood, collected in a trial of the OX40 agonist ivuxolimab. Here the CDR3 DNA reads TGTGCCAGCAGTTTATCCCACACAGATACGCAGTATTTT. Protein: CASSLSHTDTQYF.